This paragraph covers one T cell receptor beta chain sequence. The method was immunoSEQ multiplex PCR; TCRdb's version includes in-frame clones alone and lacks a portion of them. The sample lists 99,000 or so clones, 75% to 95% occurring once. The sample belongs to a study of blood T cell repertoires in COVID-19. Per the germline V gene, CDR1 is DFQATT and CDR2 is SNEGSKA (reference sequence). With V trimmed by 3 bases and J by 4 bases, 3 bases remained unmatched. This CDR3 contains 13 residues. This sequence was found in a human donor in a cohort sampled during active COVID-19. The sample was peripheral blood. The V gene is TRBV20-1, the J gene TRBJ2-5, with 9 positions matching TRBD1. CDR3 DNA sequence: TGCAGTGCTAGTCGACAGGGGGTAGAGACCCAGTACTTC. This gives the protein CSASRQGVETQYF.